This TCR beta chain comes out of a study of beta chain features in type 1 diabetes. Study-level findings and limits: All four CD4+ subsets from Type 1 diabetes patients carried moderately but significantly shorter TCRB CDR3s.

A remark on this clone: Its antigen remains unidentified.

Reverse transcribing all isolated RNA meant expressed TCRB transcripts were sequenced. Some clones are missing from TCRdb's copy, which holds only in-frame ones; the method was immunoSEQ multiplex PCR. The sample contains 600,000 or so clones, about 14% of which appear only once. Germline CDR1 reads SEHNR; CDR2 reads FQNEAQ (reference sequence). The V end was cut by 5 bases, the J end by 8 bases, with 18 bases between. CDR3 size: 14 residues. The material sequenced was naive CD4+ T cells from blood. This rearrangement joins TRBV7-9 to TRBJ1-2; perhaps TRBD1 as D (5 bases). This clonotype was obtained from a young man with type 1 diabetes. The CDR3 protein is CASSPRGGAEGYTF. The CDR3 DNA reads as TGTGCCAGCAGCCCGCGGGGAGGGGCTGAAGGCTACACCTTC.